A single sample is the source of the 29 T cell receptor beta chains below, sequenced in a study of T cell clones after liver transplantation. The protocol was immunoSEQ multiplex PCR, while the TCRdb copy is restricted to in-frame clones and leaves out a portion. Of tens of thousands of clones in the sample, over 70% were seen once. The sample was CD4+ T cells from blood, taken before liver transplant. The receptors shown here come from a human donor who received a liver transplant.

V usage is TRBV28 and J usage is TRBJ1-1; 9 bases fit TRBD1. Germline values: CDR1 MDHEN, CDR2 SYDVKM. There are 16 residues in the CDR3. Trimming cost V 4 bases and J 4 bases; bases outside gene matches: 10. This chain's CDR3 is CASSSGGTGYSTEAFF. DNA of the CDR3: TGTGCCAGCAGTTCGGGAGGGACAGGGTATTCCACTGAAGCTTTCTTT.

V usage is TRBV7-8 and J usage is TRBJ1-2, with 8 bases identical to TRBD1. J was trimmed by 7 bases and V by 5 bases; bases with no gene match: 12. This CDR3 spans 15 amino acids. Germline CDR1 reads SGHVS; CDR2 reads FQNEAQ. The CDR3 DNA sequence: TGTGCCAGCAGCCCTTCACCGACAGGGGCAGGTGGCTACACCTTC. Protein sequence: CASSPSPTGAGGYTF.

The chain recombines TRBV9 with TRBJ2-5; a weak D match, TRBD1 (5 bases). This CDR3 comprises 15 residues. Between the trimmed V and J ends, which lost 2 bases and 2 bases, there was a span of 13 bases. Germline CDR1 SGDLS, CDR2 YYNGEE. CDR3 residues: CASSVGLSSQETQYF. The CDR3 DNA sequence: TGTGCCAGCAGCGTGGGGCTGTCGTCGCAAGAGACCCAGTACTTC.

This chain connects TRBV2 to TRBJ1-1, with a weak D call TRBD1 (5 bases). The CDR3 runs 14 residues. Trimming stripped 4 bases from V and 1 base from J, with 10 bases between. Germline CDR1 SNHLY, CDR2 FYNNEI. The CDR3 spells CASSVWTRNTEAFF. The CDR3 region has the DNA TGTGCCAGCAGTGTATGGACAAGGAACACTGAAGCTTTCTTT.

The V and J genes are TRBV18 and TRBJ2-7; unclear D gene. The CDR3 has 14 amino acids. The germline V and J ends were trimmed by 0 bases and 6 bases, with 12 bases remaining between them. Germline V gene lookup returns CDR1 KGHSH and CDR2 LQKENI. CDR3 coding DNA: TGTGCCAGCTCACCACCATCCGCAGCGAGCGAGCAGTACTTC. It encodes CASSPPSAASEQYF.

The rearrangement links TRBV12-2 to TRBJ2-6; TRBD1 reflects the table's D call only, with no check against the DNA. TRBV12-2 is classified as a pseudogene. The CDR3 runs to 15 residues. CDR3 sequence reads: CASRPQISGANVLTF. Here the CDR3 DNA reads TGTGCAAGTCGCCCACAGATCTCTGGGGCCAACGTCCTGACTTTC.

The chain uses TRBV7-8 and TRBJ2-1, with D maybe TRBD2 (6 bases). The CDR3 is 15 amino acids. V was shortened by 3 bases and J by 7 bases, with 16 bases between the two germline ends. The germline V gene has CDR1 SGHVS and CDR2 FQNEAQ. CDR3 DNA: TGTGCCAGCAGCTTGGAGGGACGACTCAGGAATGAGCAGTTCTTC. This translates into CASSLEGRLRNEQFF.

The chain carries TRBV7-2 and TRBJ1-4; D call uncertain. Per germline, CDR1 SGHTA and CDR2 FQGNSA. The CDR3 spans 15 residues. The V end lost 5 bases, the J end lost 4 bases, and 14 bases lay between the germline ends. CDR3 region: CASSPDWGGNEKLFF. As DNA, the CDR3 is TGTGCCAGCAGCCCGGACTGGGGAGGTAATGAAAAACTGTTTTTT.

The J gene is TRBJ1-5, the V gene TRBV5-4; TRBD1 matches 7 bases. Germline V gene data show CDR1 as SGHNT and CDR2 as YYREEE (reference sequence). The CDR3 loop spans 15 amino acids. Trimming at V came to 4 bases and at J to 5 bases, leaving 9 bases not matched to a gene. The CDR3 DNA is TGTGCCAGCAGCACCCCGGGACAGTTCGATCAGCCCCAGCATTTT. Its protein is CASSTPGQFDQPQHF.

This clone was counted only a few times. The CDR3, as DNA: TGTGCCAGCAGCTCCCCCAGCGGGGTACGCACAGATACGCAGTATTTT. Its translation is CASSSPSGVRTDTQYF. V and J are TRBV7-9 and TRBJ2-3; 7 bases are shared with TRBD2. The CDR3 is 16 amino acids. Germline loops: CDR1 SEHNR, CDR2 FQNEAQ (reference sequence). J gave up 1 base and V 4 bases, and 8 bases lay outside the gene matches.

CDR3 in DNA: TGTGCCTGGAGAAATTTAGGCAGGGGATCTGGCTACACCTTC. Translation: CAWRNLGRGSGYTF. The chain has TRBV30 and TRBJ1-2; the D gene is possibly TRBD1 (6 bases). CDR1 is GTSNPN and CDR2 is SVGIG in the germline V gene (reference sequence). Trimming removed 3 bases from V and 7 bases from J, with 18 bases in between. The CDR3 extends over 14 amino acids.

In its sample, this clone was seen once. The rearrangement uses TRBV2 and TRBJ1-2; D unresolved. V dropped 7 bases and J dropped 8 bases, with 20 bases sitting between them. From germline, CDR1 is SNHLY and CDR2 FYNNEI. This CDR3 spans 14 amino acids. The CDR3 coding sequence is TGTGCCAGCACCCCCCAGCCACAGATGCCCGGCTACACCTTC. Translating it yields CASTPQPQMPGYTF.

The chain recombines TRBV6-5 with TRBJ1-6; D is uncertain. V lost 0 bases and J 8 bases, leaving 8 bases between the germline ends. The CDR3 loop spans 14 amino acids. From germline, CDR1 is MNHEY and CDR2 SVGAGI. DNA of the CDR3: TGTGCCAGCAGTTACTCGTATCAGGATTCACCCCTCCACTTT. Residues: CASSYSYQDSPLHF.

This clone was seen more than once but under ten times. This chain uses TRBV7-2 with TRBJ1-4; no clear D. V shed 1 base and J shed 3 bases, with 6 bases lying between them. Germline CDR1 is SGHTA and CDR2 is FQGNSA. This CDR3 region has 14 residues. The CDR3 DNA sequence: TGTGCCAGCAGCTTAGGAGGGCCTAATGAAAAACTGTTTTTT. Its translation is CASSLGGPNEKLFF. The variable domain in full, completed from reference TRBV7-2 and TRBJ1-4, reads GAGVSQSPSNKVTEKGKDVELRCDPISGHTALYWYRQSLGQGLEFLIYFQGNSAPDKSGLPSDRFSAERTGGSVSTLTIQRTQQEDSAVYLCASSLGGPNEKLFFGSGTQLSVL.

In DNA, the CDR3 is TGCGCCAGCAGCCAAGGAAGGGGGGGGACAGATACGCAGTATTTT. Protein sequence: CASSQGRGGTDTQYF. The chain is built from TRBV4-1 and TRBJ2-3; TRBD2 is a possible D gene (7 bases). Germline V gives CDR1 MGHRA, CDR2 YSYEKL. The CDR3 contains 15 residues. Trimming left V 1 base short and J 3 bases short, with 11 bases between.

CDR3 DNA sequence: TGTGCCAGCAGCTTGGTCTTTGGGACAGGGAACACCGGGGAGCTGTTTTTT. Protein: CASSLVFGTGNTGELFF. This chain links TRBV5-4 with TRBJ2-2, with TRBD1 matching over 8 bases. The ends lost 0 bases at V and 1 base at J; junction bases unmatched: 5. The CDR3 loop spans 17 amino acids. Germline V lookup: CDR1 SGHNT, CDR2 YYREEE (reference sequence).

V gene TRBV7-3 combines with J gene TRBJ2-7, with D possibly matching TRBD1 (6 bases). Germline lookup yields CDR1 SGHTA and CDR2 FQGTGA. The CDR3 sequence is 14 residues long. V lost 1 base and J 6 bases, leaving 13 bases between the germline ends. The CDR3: CASSLNAGEGEQYF. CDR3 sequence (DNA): TGTGCCAGCAGCTTAAATGCAGGGGAAGGCGAGCAGTACTTC. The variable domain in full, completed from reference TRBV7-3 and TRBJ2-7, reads GAGVSQTPSNKVTEKGKYVELRCDPISGHTALYWYRQSLGQGPEFLIYFQGTGAADDSGLPNDRFFAVRPEGSVSTLKIQRTERGDSAVYLCASSLNAGEGEQYFGPGTRLTVT.

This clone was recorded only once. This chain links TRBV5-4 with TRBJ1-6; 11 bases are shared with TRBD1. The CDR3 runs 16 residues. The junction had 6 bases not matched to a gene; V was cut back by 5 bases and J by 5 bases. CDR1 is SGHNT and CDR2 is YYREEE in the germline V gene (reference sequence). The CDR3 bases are TGTGCCAGCAGTTCCGGGACAGGGGGTAATAATTCACCCCTCCACTTT. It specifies CASSSGTGGNNSPLHF.

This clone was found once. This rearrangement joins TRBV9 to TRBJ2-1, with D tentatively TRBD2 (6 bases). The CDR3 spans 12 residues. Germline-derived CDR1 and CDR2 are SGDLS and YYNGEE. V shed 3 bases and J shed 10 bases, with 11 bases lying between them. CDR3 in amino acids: CASSGPGGEQFF. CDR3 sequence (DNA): TGTGCCAGCAGCGGACCTGGGGGGGAGCAGTTCTTC.

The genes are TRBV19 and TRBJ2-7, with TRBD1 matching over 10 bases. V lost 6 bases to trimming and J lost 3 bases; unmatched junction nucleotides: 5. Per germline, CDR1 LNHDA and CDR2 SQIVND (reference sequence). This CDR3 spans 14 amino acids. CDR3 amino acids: CASRARDRGYEQYF. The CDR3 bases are TGTGCCAGTAGGGCCCGGGACAGGGGCTACGAGCAGTACTTC. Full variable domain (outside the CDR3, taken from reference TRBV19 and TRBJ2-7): DGGITQSPKYLFRKEGQNVTLSCEQNLNHDAMYWYRQDPGQGLRLIYYSQIVNDFQKGDIAEGYSVSREKKESFPLTVTSAQKNPTAFYLCASRARDRGYEQYFGPGTRLTVT.

CDR3 in amino acids: CASSGQGAHEQFF. The CDR3 DNA is TGCGCCAGCAGCGGACAGGGGGCTCATGAGCAGTTCTTC. The rearrangement uses TRBV10-1 and TRBJ2-1, with TRBD1 matching 11 bases. With V trimmed by 6 bases and J by 8 bases, 3 bases remained unmatched. The CDR3 is 13 residues long. Germline CDR1 WNHNN, CDR2 SYGVQD (reference sequence).

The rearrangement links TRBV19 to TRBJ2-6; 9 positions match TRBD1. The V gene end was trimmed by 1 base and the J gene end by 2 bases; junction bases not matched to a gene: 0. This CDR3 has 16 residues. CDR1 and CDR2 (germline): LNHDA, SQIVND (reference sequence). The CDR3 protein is CASSIGDRAGANVLTF. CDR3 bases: TGTGCCAGTAGTATAGGGGACAGGGCTGGGGCCAACGTCCTGACTTTC.

CDR3 coding DNA: TGTGCCAGCAGCGTAGCGGGACTAGCATCGGCAGATACGCAGTATTTT. It yields the protein CASSVAGLASADTQYF. V usage is TRBV9 and J usage is TRBJ2-3; 9 bases map to TRBD2. This CDR3 is 16 amino acids long. The V gene's germline CDR1 is SGDLS and CDR2 YYNGEE. V lost 0 bases and J lost 4; bases outside the gene matches: 6.

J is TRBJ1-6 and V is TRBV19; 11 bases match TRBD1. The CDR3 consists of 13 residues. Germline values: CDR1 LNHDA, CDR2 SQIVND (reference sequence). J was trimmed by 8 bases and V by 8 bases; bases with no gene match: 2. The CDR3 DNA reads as TGTGCCAGTGGGACAGGGGGAGATTCACCCCTCCACTTT. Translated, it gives CASGTGGDSPLHF.

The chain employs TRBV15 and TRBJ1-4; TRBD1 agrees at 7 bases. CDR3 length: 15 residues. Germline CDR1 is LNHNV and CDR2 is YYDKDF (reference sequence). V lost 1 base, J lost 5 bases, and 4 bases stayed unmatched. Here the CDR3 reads CATSRVGQSNEKLFF. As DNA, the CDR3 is TGTGCCACCAGCAGAGTGGGACAGTCAAATGAAAAACTGTTTTTT.

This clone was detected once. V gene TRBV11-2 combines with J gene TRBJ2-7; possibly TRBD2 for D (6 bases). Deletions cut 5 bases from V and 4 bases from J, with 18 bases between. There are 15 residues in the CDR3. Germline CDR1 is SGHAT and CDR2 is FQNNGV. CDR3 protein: CASSLGTGVGYEQYF. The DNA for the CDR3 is TGTGCCAGCAGCCTTGGCACGGGGGTAGGGTACGAGCAGTACTTC.

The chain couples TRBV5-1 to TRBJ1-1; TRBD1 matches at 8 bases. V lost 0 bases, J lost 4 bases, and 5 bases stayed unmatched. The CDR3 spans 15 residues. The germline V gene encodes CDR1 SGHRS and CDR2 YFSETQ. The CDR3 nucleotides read TGCGCCAGCAGCTTGGAGCGGACAGGGCCCACTGAAGCTTTCTTT. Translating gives CASSLERTGPTEAFF.

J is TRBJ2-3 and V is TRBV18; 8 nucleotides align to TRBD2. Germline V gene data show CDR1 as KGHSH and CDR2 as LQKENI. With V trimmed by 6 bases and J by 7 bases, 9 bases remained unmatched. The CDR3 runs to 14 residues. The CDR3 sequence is CASSTGTSLYTQYF. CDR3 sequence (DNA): TGTGCCAGCTCGACCGGGACTAGTCTCTATACGCAGTATTTT.

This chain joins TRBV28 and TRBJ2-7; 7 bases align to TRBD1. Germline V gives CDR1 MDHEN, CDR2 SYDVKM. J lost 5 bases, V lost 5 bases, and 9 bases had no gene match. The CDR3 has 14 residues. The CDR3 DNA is TGTGCCAGCAGTCCCCCCGACAGGGCCCACGAGCAGTACTTC. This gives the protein CASSPPDRAHEQYF. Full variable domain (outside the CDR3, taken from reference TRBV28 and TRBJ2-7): DVKVTQSSRYLVKRTGEKVFLECVQDMDHENMFWYRQDPGLGLRLIYFSYDVKMKEKGDIPEGYSVSREKKERFSLILESASTNQTSMYLCASSPPDRAHEQYFGPGTRLTVT.